Below are 14 T cell receptor beta chains sequenced from a single sample in a study of graft-versus-host responses after intestinal transplantation. The antigens for these receptors are not known. The assay was immunoSEQ multiplex PCR, and TCRdb's table has in-frame clones only and misses some. The sample records 120,000 or so clones, 93% being singletons. The specimen was unstimulated CD8+ T cells sorted from spleen or lymph node cells, collected before intestinal transplant. The source of these receptors is a human donor who received an intestinal transplant.

V usage is TRBV7-9 and J usage is TRBJ2-7; a weak D match, TRBD2 (6 bases). Germline CDR1 is SEHNR and CDR2 is FQNEAQ (reference sequence). The CDR3 is 14 amino acids. V lost 5 bases and J 6 bases, leaving 17 bases between the germline ends. CDR3 protein: CASSPTTLGGEQYF. CDR3 DNA: TGTGCCAGCAGCCCAACGACCCTCGGGGGCGAGCAGTACTTC.

V and J are TRBV13 and TRBJ2-7; D is possibly TRBD1 (5 bases). This CDR3 contains 14 residues. The germline V and J ends were trimmed by 8 bases and 4 bases, with 18 bases remaining between them. Germline CDR1 is PRHDT and CDR2 is FYEKMQ (reference sequence). CDR3 sequence (DNA): TGTGCCAGCGCTATGTTGGACACAACTTACGAGCAGTACTTC. It yields the protein CASAMLDTTYEQYF.

The rearrangement uses TRBV28 and TRBJ2-7; TRBD2 aligns across 7 bases. CDR3 size: 15 residues. V shed 3 bases and J 1 base; nucleotides not matched to a gene: 6. The germline V gene has CDR1 MDHEN and CDR2 SYDVKM. DNA of the CDR3: TGTGCCAGCAGTTTTTTTCAGGGAGGGTCCTACGAGCAGTACTTC. Residues: CASSFFQGGSYEQYF.

The chain couples TRBV29-1 to TRBJ2-1; tentative D call: TRBD1 (6 bases). Germline V lookup: CDR1 SQVTM, CDR2 ANQGSEA. Trimming stripped 5 bases from V and 8 bases from J, with 19 bases between. The CDR3 loop spans 14 amino acids. CDR3 residues: CSVHKGDPWDEQFF. For the CDR3, the DNA is TGCAGCGTTCACAAGGGGGACCCGTGGGATGAGCAGTTCTTC.

The rearrangement joins TRBV6-1 to TRBJ2-7; no firm D call. The CDR3 contains 14 residues. The germline gives CDR1 MNHNS, CDR2 SASEGT. V shed 5 bases and J shed 9 bases, with 20 bases lying between them. The CDR3 nucleotides read TGTGCCAGCAGTTCCTCGGGTTCTCTACGAGGGCAGTACTTC. Protein: CASSSSGSLRGQYF.

The chain has TRBV13 and TRBJ1-1; 10 positions match TRBD1. The CDR3 spans 18 residues. V trimming: 6 bases; J trimming: 7 bases; junction bases outside the gene matches: 20. Germline V CDR1 and CDR2: PRHDT, FYEKMQ (reference sequence). The CDR3 region is CASSSTTGTGDPEGEAFF. For the CDR3, the DNA is TGTGCCAGCAGTTCTACTACCGGGACAGGGGACCCCGAGGGTGAAGCTTTCTTT.

The gene calls are TRBV7-2 and TRBJ2-7; the D gene could be TRBD1 or TRBD2 (6 bases each). The V gene lost 2 bases and the J gene lost 3 bases, with 14 bases spanning the gap. Germline V gene sequence: CDR1 SGHTA, CDR2 FQGNSA. This CDR3 contains 15 residues. This chain's CDR3 is CASSLNDGGLYEQYF. In DNA form, the CDR3 reads TGTGCCAGCAGCTTAAACGATGGGGGGCTCTACGAGCAGTACTTC.

V is TRBV7-9 and J is TRBJ2-1, with 10 positions matching TRBD2. Germline V lookup: CDR1 SEHNR, CDR2 FQNEAQ (reference sequence). The length of the CDR3 is 15 residues. The V segment lost 5 bases and the J segment 4 bases; nucleotides outside the gene matches: 5. This CDR3 reads CASSGTSGTYNEQFF. CDR3 in DNA: TGTGCCAGCAGCGGTACTAGCGGGACGTACAATGAGCAGTTCTTC.

This chain connects TRBV13 to TRBJ2-7; 9 nucleotides line up with TRBD1. V dropped 5 bases and J dropped 1; count of bases not matched to a gene: 3. This CDR3 has 14 amino acids. Germline V gene sequence: CDR1 PRHDT, CDR2 FYEKMQ (reference sequence). The CDR3 DNA is TGTGCCAGCAGCAACAGGGGGCGATCCTACGAGCAGTACTTC. Its protein is CASSNRGRSYEQYF.

The gene calls are TRBV18 and TRBJ2-7; 7 bases map to TRBD2. In germline, CDR1 is KGHSH, CDR2 LQKENI. Unmatched junction bases numbered 7, after V lost 3 bases and J lost 2 bases. The CDR3 is 15 amino acids. CDR3 sequence: CASSPRDYITYEQYF. As DNA, the CDR3 is TGTGCCAGCTCACCTCGGGACTATATTACCTACGAGCAGTACTTC. The complete variable domain, with remaining parts taken from reference TRBV18 and TRBJ2-7, reads NAGVMQNPRHLVRRRGQEARLRCSPMKGHSHVYWYRQLPEEGLKFMVYLQKENIIDESGMPKERFSAEFPKEGPSILRIQQVVRGDSAAYFCASSPRDYITYEQYFGPGTRLTVT.

This clone was recorded a few times. The chain links TRBV6-6 to TRBJ2-7, with D hard to call. Germline V gene sequence: CDR1 MNHNY, CDR2 SVGAGI (reference sequence). The V end was cut by 0 bases, the J end by 0 bases, with 12 bases between. The CDR3 is made up of 16 amino acids. CDR3 residues: CASSYSSIPRSYEQYF. The CDR3 nucleotides read TGTGCCAGCAGTTACTCTTCCATCCCCCGCTCCTACGAGCAGTACTTC.

The rearrangement uses TRBV27 and TRBJ2-3; possibly TRBD1 for D (5 bases). This CDR3 is 16 amino acids long. V was shortened by 3 bases and J by 11 bases, with 24 bases between the two germline ends. Germline assignment: CDR1 MNHEY and CDR2 SMNVEV (reference sequence). The CDR3 sequence is CASSFQGATSTDGQYF. The CDR3 nucleotides read TGTGCCAGCAGTTTCCAAGGGGCCACCTCCACAGATGGGCAGTATTTT.

V gene TRBV29-1 combines with J gene TRBJ1-2, with TRBD1 matching 8 bases. The ends lost 5 bases at V and 2 bases at J; junction bases unmatched: 7. This CDR3 has 14 amino acids. Germline assignment: CDR1 SQVTM and CDR2 ANQGSEA. The CDR3 region is CSVYSGTGNYGYTF. For the CDR3, the DNA is TGCAGCGTTTACTCCGGGACAGGAAACTATGGCTACACCTTC. The full variable domain, rest sourced from reference TRBV29-1 and TRBJ1-2, is SAVISQKPSRDICQRGTSLTIQCQVDSQVTMMFWYRQQPGQSLTLIATANQGSEATYESGFVIDKFPISRPNLTFSTLTVSNMSPEDSSIYLCSVYSGTGNYGYTFGSGTRLTVV.

In its sample, this clone was seen once. J is TRBJ2-5 and V is TRBV4-1, with D perhaps TRBD2 (5 bases). This CDR3 spans 14 amino acids. Germline V gene data show CDR1 as MGHRA and CDR2 as YSYEKL. The V and J ends lost 4 bases and 5 bases respectively, with 14 bases between them. The CDR3 sequence is CASSRAISEETQYF. The CDR3 bases are TGCGCCAGCAGCCGGGCGATTAGCGAGGAGACCCAGTACTTC.